The subject of this entry is one T cell receptor (beta chain). These data originate in a study of T cell changes during pregnancy in multiple sclerosis. V was clipped by 1 base and J by 6 bases; unmatched bases: 10. Germline values: CDR1 SNHLY, CDR2 FYNNEI. CDR3 length: 17 amino acids. The repertoire was sequenced with immunoSEQ multiplex PCR; TCRdb's copy has only in-frame clones and lacks some. The table lists tens of thousands of clones, roughly 93% of them singletons. This clonotype was obtained from a female donor with multiple sclerosis, enrolled in a pregnancy study. The sequences come from CD8+ T cells from peripheral blood mononuclear cells, collected in the second trimester of pregnancy. The genes are TRBV2 and TRBJ2-1; 9 nucleotides align to TRBD2. The CDR3 DNA reads TGTGCCAGCAGTGAAGGAGGGCTGGGACTAGCTGCCAATGAGCAGTTCTTC. Translated: CASSEGGLGLAANEQFF.